This T cell receptor (beta chain) appears in the sequencing data of a study of blood T cells in healthy people across ages. Whole-study findings and limits: It was found that TCR beta diversity correlated strongly with the percentage of naive T cells. Any conclusive comparison of naive versus antigen-experienced cells was prevented by using unsorted PBMCs.

This clonotype was seen more than once but under ten times. What it recognizes is unknown. The use of a sample-barcoded 5' primer and a J-beta primer mix characterized a second PCR of about 7 to 12 cycles. Each CDR3 protein is one row after TCRdb ran MiXCR on the 5' RACE reads. The sample holds about 1.6 million distinct CDR3 sequences, about 35% seen once. CDR1 is MNHEY and CDR2 is SMNVEV in the germline V gene (reference sequence). Losses at the gene ends were 0 bases for V and 4 bases for J; bases not matched to a gene: 12. CDR3 length: 18 amino acids. The total RNA that was extracted per sample amounted to at least 5 micrograms.

The sample was blood. The TCR was taken from a woman aged 25 to 39 in good health. The chain links TRBV27 to TRBJ2-5; 9 positions agree with TRBD2. CDR3 DNA: TGTGCCAGCAGTTTATCGTCCGGGACTAGCCGCTGGAGAGAGACCCAGTACTTC. Amino acids: CASSLSSGTSRWRETQYF.